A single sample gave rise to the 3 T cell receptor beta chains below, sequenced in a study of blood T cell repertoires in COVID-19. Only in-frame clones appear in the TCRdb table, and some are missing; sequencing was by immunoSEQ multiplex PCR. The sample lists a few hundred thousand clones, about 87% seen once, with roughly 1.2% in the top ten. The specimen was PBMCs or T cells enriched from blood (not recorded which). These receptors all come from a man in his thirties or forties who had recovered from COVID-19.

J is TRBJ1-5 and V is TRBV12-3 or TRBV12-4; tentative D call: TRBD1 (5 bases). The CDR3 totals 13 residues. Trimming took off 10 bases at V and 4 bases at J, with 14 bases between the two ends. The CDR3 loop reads CATAWQGNQPQHF. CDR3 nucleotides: TGTGCCACAGCATGGCAGGGTAATCAGCCCCAGCATTTT.

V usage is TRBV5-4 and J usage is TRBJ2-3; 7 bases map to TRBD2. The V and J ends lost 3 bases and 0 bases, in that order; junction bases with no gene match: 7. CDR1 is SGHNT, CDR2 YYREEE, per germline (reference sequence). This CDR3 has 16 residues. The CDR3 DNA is TGTGCCAGCAGCTCGGGCGGGACTACCAGCACAGATACGCAGTATTTT. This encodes CASSSGGTTSTDTQYF.

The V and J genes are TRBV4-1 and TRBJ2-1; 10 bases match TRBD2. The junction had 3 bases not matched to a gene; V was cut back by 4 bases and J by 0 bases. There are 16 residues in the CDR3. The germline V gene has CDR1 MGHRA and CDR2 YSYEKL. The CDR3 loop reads CASSPSSGSSYNEQFF. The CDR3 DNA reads TGCGCCAGCAGCCCATCTAGCGGGAGCTCCTACAATGAGCAGTTCTTC.